The entry below gives a single T cell receptor (beta chain) sequence along with its context. Its antigen is still unknown. This sample was included in a study of T cell responses to AZD1222 COVID-19 vaccine. TCRdb keeps only in-frame clones here, not all; method: immunoSEQ multiplex PCR. This sample has 200,000 to 250,000 clones; about 95% occur once, and the top ten carry approximately 1.5%. Germline CDR1 and CDR2: SGHVS and FNYEAQ. The CDR3 is 12 amino acids. V was shortened by 5 bases and J by 7 bases, with 9 bases between the two germline ends. General study findings and limits: Distributed over spike, vaccine-associated CD4 TCRs predominated at 160-218 and 743-854. Donors were chiefly white British, with a greater number of females, and clonal diversity was perhaps underestimated.

V usage is TRBV7-6 and J usage is TRBJ2-1, with no clear D. This specimen was peripheral blood, taken 28 days after the second dose of the MenACWY control vaccine. The source of this sequence is an adult who received the MenACWY meningococcal vaccine as a control. The CDR3 is CASSPPRNEQFF. CDR3 DNA: TGTGCCAGCAGCCCCCCGAGGAATGAGCAGTTCTTC.